This T cell receptor (beta chain) appears in the sequencing data of a study of T cell responses to AZD1222 COVID-19 vaccine. Study-level points and caveats: Following two doses of AZD1222, Spike-specific TCR breadth and depth rose. Researchers took repertoire samples only after the peak T cell response had come. Only a handful of AZD1222 recipients, more than 5 in all, had baseline seropositivity.

The CDR3 has 15 residues. Germline V lookup: CDR1 SGDLS, CDR2 YYNGEE. The V gene end was trimmed by 4 bases and the J gene end by 0 bases; junction bases not matched to a gene: 7. The sample holds a few counts of this clone. Its antigen remains unidentified. Libraries were prepared by immunoSEQ multiplex PCR; TCRdb keeps only in-frame clonotypes and omits some of them. The sample consists of approximately 110,000 clones, roughly 89% of them appearing once. This chain uses TRBV9 with TRBJ2-7; the match to TRBD2 covers 7 bases. The clonotype originates from an adult who received the AZD1222 COVID-19 vaccine. The sequencing used peripheral blood, collected 28 days after the second AZD1222 dose. Written as DNA, the CDR3 is TGTGCCAGCAGCCGGGGCGGGAGCCACTCCTACGAGCAGTACTTC. Its translation: CASSRGGSHSYEQYF. The entire variable domain, with the rest obtained from reference TRBV9 and TRBJ2-7, is as follows: DSGVTQTPKHLITATGQRVTLRCSPRSGDLSVYWYQQSLDQGLQFLIQYYNGEERAKGNILERFSAQQFPDLHSELNLSSLELGDSALYFCASSRGGSHSYEQYFGPGTRLTVT.